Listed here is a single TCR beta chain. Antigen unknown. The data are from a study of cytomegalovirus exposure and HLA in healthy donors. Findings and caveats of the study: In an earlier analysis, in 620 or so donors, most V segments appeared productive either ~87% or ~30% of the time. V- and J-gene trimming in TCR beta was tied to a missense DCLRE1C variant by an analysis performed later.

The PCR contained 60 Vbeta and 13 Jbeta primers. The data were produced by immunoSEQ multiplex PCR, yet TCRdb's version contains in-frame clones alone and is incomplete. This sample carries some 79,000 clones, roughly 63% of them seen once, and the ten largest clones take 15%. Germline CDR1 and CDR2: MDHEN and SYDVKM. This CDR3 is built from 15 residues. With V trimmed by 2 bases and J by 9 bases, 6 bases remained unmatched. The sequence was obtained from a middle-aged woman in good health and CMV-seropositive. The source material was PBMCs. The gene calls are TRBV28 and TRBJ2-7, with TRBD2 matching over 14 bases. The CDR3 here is CASSLAGLAGDRQYF. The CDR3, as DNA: TGTGCCAGCAGTTTAGCGGGACTAGCGGGAGATCGGCAGTACTTC. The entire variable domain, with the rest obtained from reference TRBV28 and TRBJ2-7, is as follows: DVKVTQSSRYLVKRTGEKVFLECVQDMDHENMFWYRQDPGLGLRLIYFSYDVKMKEKGDIPEGYSVSREKKERFSLILESASTNQTSMYLCASSLAGLAGDRQYFGPGTRLTVT.